A single T cell receptor (beta chain) is shown here with its context. The primer mix had 60 Vbeta and 13 Jbeta primers. The table came from immunoSEQ multiplex PCR; TCRdb's copy has only in-frame clones and leaves some out. The sample carries more than 90,000 clones, approximately 80% recorded once. This entry is derived from a study of cytomegalovirus exposure and HLA in healthy donors. The germline V gene has CDR1 SGHTA and CDR2 FQGTGA. This CDR3 region has 14 residues. Losses at the gene ends were 2 bases for V and 4 bases for J; bases not matched to a gene: 4. V and J are TRBV7-3 and TRBJ2-7; 8 nucleotides match TRBD1. This TCR came from an older woman in good health and CMV-seropositive. The sample was PBMCs. The CDR3 sequence is CASSLSGQGYEQYF. The DNA for the CDR3 is TGTGCCAGCAGCTTATCTGGACAGGGTTACGAGCAGTACTTC.